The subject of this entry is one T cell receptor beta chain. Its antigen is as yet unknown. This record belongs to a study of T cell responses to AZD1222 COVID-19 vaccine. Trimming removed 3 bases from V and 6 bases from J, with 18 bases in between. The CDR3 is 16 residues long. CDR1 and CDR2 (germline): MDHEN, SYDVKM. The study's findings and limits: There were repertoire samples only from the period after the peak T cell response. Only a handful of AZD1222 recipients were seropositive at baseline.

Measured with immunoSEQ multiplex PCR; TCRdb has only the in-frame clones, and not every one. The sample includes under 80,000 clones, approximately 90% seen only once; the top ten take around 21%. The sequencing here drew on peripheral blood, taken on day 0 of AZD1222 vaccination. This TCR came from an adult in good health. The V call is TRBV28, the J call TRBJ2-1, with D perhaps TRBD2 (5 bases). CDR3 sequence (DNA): TGTGCCAGCAGTTTCCCGAGGAGGCGGAAATCCAATGAGCAGTTCTTC. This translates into CASSFPRRRKSNEQFF. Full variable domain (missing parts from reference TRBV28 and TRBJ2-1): DVKVTQSSRYLVKRTGEKVFLECVQDMDHENMFWYRQDPGLGLRLIYFSYDVKMKEKGDIPEGYSVSREKKERFSLILESASTNQTSMYLCASSFPRRRKSNEQFFGPGTRLTVL.